Listed here are 30 T cell receptor beta chains from one sample, sequenced in a study of blood T cell repertoires in COVID-19. The repertoire was sequenced with immunoSEQ multiplex PCR; TCRdb's copy has only in-frame clones and lacks some. Of about 440,000 clones listed, approximately 88% are singletons. Sequencing was carried out using peripheral blood. The receptors were gathered from a woman between 50 and 59 years old with COVID-19, enrolled during active disease.

This clone was seen only once. The rearrangement joins TRBV27 to TRBJ1-1, with TRBD1 identical over 7 bases. Germline V gene sequence: CDR1 MNHEY, CDR2 SMNVEV (reference sequence). CDR3 length: 17 amino acids. Trimming took 0 bases from V and 6 from J; bases not matched to a gene: 13. CDR3 residues: CASSLSAPQGKRAEAFF. The CDR3 coding sequence is TGTGCCAGCAGTTTATCGGCTCCACAGGGGAAAAGAGCTGAAGCTTTCTTT.

The chain uses TRBV7-9 and TRBJ2-3; possible D gene TRBD1, 6 bases. Trimming took off 3 bases at V and 4 bases at J, with 20 bases between the two ends. The CDR3 runs 17 residues. The germline gives CDR1 SEHNR, CDR2 FQNEAQ (reference sequence). The CDR3 DNA sequence: TGTGCCAGCAGCTTCCCATTTATCAGGGGTTTACCAGATACGCAGTATTTT. Translated, it gives CASSFPFIRGLPDTQYF.

The chain's CDR3 is CASSLKARYEQYF. Here the CDR3 DNA reads TGTGCCAGCAGCTTAAAAGCGCGGTACGAGCAGTACTTC. The chain employs TRBV5-6 and TRBJ2-7; D gene unclear. V lost 2 bases to trimming and J lost 4 bases, with 10 bases between them. Looked up from germline, CDR1 is SGHDT and CDR2 is YYEEEE. The CDR3 is made up of 13 amino acids.

This chain connects TRBV2 to TRBJ2-5; 8 nucleotides align to TRBD1. This CDR3 is 15 amino acids long. The germline gives CDR1 SNHLY, CDR2 FYNNEI. J was trimmed by 3 bases and V by 5 bases; bases with no gene match: 8. CDR3 in DNA: TGTGCCAGCAGTATTGACAGGGGACGGGAAGAGACCCAGTACTTC. This translates into CASSIDRGREETQYF. The variable domain in full, completed from reference TRBV2 and TRBJ2-5, reads EPEVTQTPSHQVTQMGQEVILRCVPISNHLYFYWYRQILGQKVEFLVSFYNNEISEKSEIFDDQFSVERPDGSNFTLKIRSTKLEDSAMYFCASSIDRGREETQYFGPGTRLLVL.

The V gene is TRBV9, the J gene TRBJ1-3; 8 bases align to TRBD1. From germline, CDR1 is SGDLS and CDR2 YYNGEE. Losses at the gene ends were 1 base for V and 3 bases for J; bases not matched to a gene: 3. This CDR3 contains 15 residues. CDR3 nucleotides: TGTGCCAGCAGCGTACAGGGGGCGCTTGGAAACACCATATATTTT. Its protein product is CASSVQGALGNTIYF.

The CDR3 here is CATRTQSSYNEQFF. The CDR3 DNA reads TGTGCCACCCGGACACAGAGCTCCTACAATGAGCAGTTCTTC. The genes are TRBV2 and TRBJ2-1; D is perhaps TRBD1 (5 bases). Germline V gives CDR1 SNHLY, CDR2 FYNNEI. The V and J ends lost 10 bases and 0 bases respectively, with 13 bases between them. The CDR3 is made up of 14 amino acids.

The chain combines TRBV10-3 with TRBJ1-2, with 9 bases aligning to TRBD1. Germline CDR1 reads ENHRY; CDR2 reads SYGVKD. V dropped 7 bases and J dropped 6; count of bases not matched to a gene: 6. The CDR3 consists of 13 residues. Written as DNA, the CDR3 is TGTGCCATCAAGGGACAGGGATTCGATGGCTACACCTTC. Translation gives CAIKGQGFDGYTF.

The gene calls are TRBV5-1 and TRBJ1-1; 8 positions agree with TRBD1. Germline CDR1 is SGHRS and CDR2 is YFSETQ. The CDR3 runs to 16 residues. Losses at the gene ends were 4 bases for V and 5 bases for J; bases not matched to a gene: 13. As DNA, the CDR3 is TGCGCCAGCAGCCCACGGACGACAGGGGAGGAAACTGAAGCTTTCTTT. Translated: CASSPRTTGEETEAFF.

The sample holds one count of this clone. This chain joins TRBV2 and TRBJ2-1, with no clear D. From germline, CDR1 is SNHLY and CDR2 FYNNEI. The CDR3 sequence is 14 residues long. The V end was cut by 6 bases, the J end by 2 bases, with 11 bases between. In DNA form, the CDR3 reads TGTGCCAGCAGCCGAACTGGGCCCTACAATGAGCAGTTCTTC. It is translated as CASSRTGPYNEQFF.

The chain joins TRBV10-1 to TRBJ2-5; the match to TRBD1 covers 8 bases. This CDR3 is 13 amino acids long. The ends lost 6 bases at V and 3 bases at J; junction bases unmatched: 3. Per the germline V gene, CDR1 is WNHNN and CDR2 is SYGVQD (reference sequence). CDR3 amino acids: CASSLQGEETQYF. CDR3 DNA: TGCGCCAGCAGCCTACAGGGGGAAGAGACCCAGTACTTC.

The genes are TRBV30 and TRBJ2-5, with 7 bases identical to TRBD2. The J segment lost 5 bases and the V segment lost 4 bases, leaving 13 bases of the junction unmatched. The CDR3 sequence is 15 residues long. Germline CDR1 reads GTSNPN; CDR2 reads SVGIG (reference sequence). The chain's CDR3 is CAWKPRLANTETQYF. The CDR3 nucleotides read TGTGCCTGGAAACCTAGACTAGCTAATACCGAGACCCAGTACTTC. The full variable domain, with the rest looked up from reference TRBV30 and TRBJ2-5, is SQTIHQWPATLVQPVGSPLSLECTVEGTSNPNLYWYRQAAGRGLQLLFYSVGIGQISSEVPQNLSASRPQDRQFILSSKKLLLSDSGFYLCAWKPRLANTETQYFGPGTRLLVL.

The chain joins TRBV10-2 to TRBJ2-1; D might be TRBD2 (7 bases). V lost 4 bases to trimming and J lost 0 bases, with 16 bases between them. The germline V gene has CDR1 WSHSY and CDR2 SAAADI. The CDR3 totals 17 residues. The CDR3 region has the DNA TGCGCCAGCAGTGGCGAGGGGGGGCAGAGCTCCTACAATGAGCAGTTCTTC. It yields the protein CASSGEGGQSSYNEQFF.

The chain joins TRBV29-1 to TRBJ1-4; 7 bases agree with TRBD1. Germline V gene sequence: CDR1 SQVTM, CDR2 ANQGSEA. This CDR3 comprises 13 residues. V lost 7 bases and J lost 3; bases outside the gene matches: 5. Here the CDR3 DNA reads TGCAGCGCTGTGACAGGGCCTAATGAAAAACTGTTTTTT. Translated, it gives CSAVTGPNEKLFF.

The rearrangement joins TRBV29-1 to TRBJ2-5; 11 bases map to TRBD2. The CDR3 has 14 amino acids. CDR1 is SQVTM, CDR2 ANQGSEA, per germline. After removal of 7 bases from V and 7 bases from J, the junction contained 11 bases not matched to a gene. CDR3 in amino acids: CSAAAGTSGGTQYF. CDR3 bases: TGCAGCGCCGCCGCCGGGACTAGCGGAGGGACCCAGTACTTC. The full variable domain, rest sourced from reference TRBV29-1 and TRBJ2-5, is SAVISQKPSRDICQRGTSLTIQCQVDSQVTMMFWYRQQPGQSLTLIATANQGSEATYESGFVIDKFPISRPNLTFSTLTVSNMSPEDSSIYLCSAAAGTSGGTQYFGPGTRLLVL.

The gene calls are TRBV5-1 and TRBJ2-7; D gene uncertain. Looked up from germline, CDR1 is SGHRS and CDR2 is YFSETQ. V lost 0 bases, J lost 7 bases, and 17 bases lay in between. The CDR3 is 15 residues long. This CDR3 is CASSLETGSFREQYF. Here the CDR3 DNA reads TGCGCCAGCAGCTTGGAGACTGGAAGCTTTCGAGAGCAGTACTTC.

The gene calls are TRBV28 and TRBJ1-4; D is unclear. This CDR3 has 19 residues. Deletions cut 7 bases from V and 0 bases from J, with 24 bases between. Germline V gene lookup returns CDR1 MDHEN and CDR2 SYDVKM. The CDR3 spells CASTTSETDTWATNEKLFF. DNA for the CDR3: TGTGCCAGCACCACTTCGGAAACCGACACCTGGGCAACTAATGAAAAACTGTTTTTT.

The chain couples TRBV24-1 to TRBJ2-3; TRBD1 aligns across 12 bases. V shed 1 base and J 4 bases; nucleotides not matched to a gene: 5. The CDR3 totals 17 residues. Germline V lookup: CDR1 KGHDR, CDR2 SFDVKD. CDR3 coding DNA: TGTGCCACCAGTGATTTTTCCGGGACAGGGGGCCCAGATACGCAGTATTTT. Translation gives CATSDFSGTGGPDTQYF.

V is TRBV27 and J is TRBJ1-2, with D perhaps TRBD1 (6 bases). Looked up from germline, CDR1 is MNHEY and CDR2 is SMNVEV (reference sequence). Trimming shortened V by 4 bases and J by 7 bases, and 19 bases separated the two germline ends. CDR3 length: 15 residues. DNA of the CDR3: TGTGCCAGCAGTTCTTTAACAGGGATATCCAGTGGCTACACCTTC. Translation: CASSSLTGISSGYTF.

This chain joins TRBV9 and TRBJ2-2; tentatively, D is TRBD1 (5 bases). The CDR3 length is 16 residues. V dropped 4 bases and J dropped 1 base, with 14 bases sitting between them. Germline V gene lookup returns CDR1 SGDLS and CDR2 YYNGEE. CDR3 region: CASSSRAGLNTGELFF. Written as DNA, the CDR3 is TGTGCCAGCAGCTCTCGGGCAGGGTTGAACACCGGGGAGCTGTTTTTT.

V is TRBV5-1 and J is TRBJ1-1; 9 positions agree with TRBD1. This CDR3 comprises 17 residues. CDR1 and CDR2 from the germline V gene are SGHRS and YFSETQ. Trimming took 3 bases from V and 0 from J; bases not matched to a gene: 9. In DNA form, the CDR3 reads TGCGCCAGCAGCTGGGACAGGGAAAGGAACATGAACACTGAAGCTTTCTTT. This translates into CASSWDRERNMNTEAFF.

The chain combines TRBV7-3 with TRBJ1-2; the D gene is possibly TRBD1 (6 bases). V lost 5 bases and J 4 bases, leaving 20 bases between the germline ends. The CDR3 spans 16 residues. Germline V gene sequence: CDR1 SGHTA, CDR2 FQGTGA. CDR3 in amino acids: CASSPSEQGTGYGYTF. As DNA, the CDR3 is TGTGCCAGCAGCCCTTCCGAACAGGGTACCGGCTATGGCTACACCTTC.

The V and J genes are TRBV9 and TRBJ2-1, with TRBD2 as a possible D gene (7 bases). The CDR3 runs to 15 residues. In germline, CDR1 is SGDLS, CDR2 YYNGEE. Trimming removed 3 bases from V and 8 bases from J, with 18 bases in between. The CDR3 DNA sequence: TGTGCCAGCAGCGCCGACGGGGGGCCGGTTGATGAGCAGTTCTTC. This translates into CASSADGGPVDEQFF.

The rearrangement joins TRBV11-2 to TRBJ1-2; D is unclear. Germline loops: CDR1 SGHAT, CDR2 FQNNGV. The CDR3 is 13 amino acids. The germline V and J ends were trimmed by 2 bases and 8 bases, with 12 bases remaining between them. DNA of the CDR3: TGTGCCAGCAGCTTAAGAGGGCTCCGCGGCTACACCTTC. It translates to CASSLRGLRGYTF.

V gene TRBV5-6 combines with J gene TRBJ2-7; the match to TRBD2 covers 8 bases. There are 13 residues in the CDR3. J lost 6 bases, V lost 4 bases, and 6 bases had no gene match. The germline V gene has CDR1 SGHDT and CDR2 YYEEEE. CDR3 region: CASSLGTRSEQYF. The CDR3 nucleotides read TGTGCCAGCAGCCTCGGGACTAGAAGCGAGCAGTACTTC.

This clone was detected only once. The rearrangement joins TRBV6-5 to TRBJ1-1, with D tentatively TRBD1 (6 bases). CDR1 MNHEY and CDR2 SVGAGI come from the germline V gene. CDR3 length: 15 residues. Trimming took 4 bases from V and 6 from J, leaving 18 bases between them. CDR3 protein: CASSSNRVRLSEAFF. In DNA, the CDR3 is TGTGCCAGCAGTTCTAACAGGGTCCGACTGTCTGAAGCTTTCTTT.

The chain links TRBV2 to TRBJ2-1; D not certain. Trimming left V 1 base short and J 7 bases short, with 5 bases between. Germline V gene lookup returns CDR1 SNHLY and CDR2 FYNNEI. The CDR3 consists of 12 residues. Written as DNA, the CDR3 is TGTGCCAGCAGTGAAGACCTAAATGAGCAGTTCTTC. Protein product: CASSEDLNEQFF.

In this sample, this clone turned up once. The J gene is TRBJ1-1, the V gene TRBV7-8; 9 bases are a match to TRBD1. Germline V lookup: CDR1 SGHVS, CDR2 FQNEAQ. This CDR3 has 14 amino acids. Unmatched junction bases numbered 5, after V lost 5 bases and J lost 4 bases. CDR3 DNA: TGTGCCAGCAGCCCCACGACAGGGGGCACTGAAGCTTTCTTT. Protein sequence: CASSPTTGGTEAFF.

The rearrangement links TRBV6-6 to TRBJ2-3; TRBD1 matches 9 bases. Germline loops: CDR1 MNHNY, CDR2 SVGAGI (reference sequence). Germline trimming cut 2 bases from V and 1 base from J; bases unmatched to any gene: 1. The length of the CDR3 is 15 residues. Here the CDR3 DNA reads TGTGCCAGCAGTTACCGGGACAGGGGCACAGATACGCAGTATTTT. The encoded protein is CASSYRDRGTDTQYF.

The genes are TRBV18 and TRBJ2-3; possibly TRBD2 for D (5 bases). The CDR3 totals 16 residues. Germline V CDR1 and CDR2: KGHSH, LQKENI. V was trimmed by 1 base and J by 1 base, leaving 12 bases between them. CDR3 DNA sequence: TGTGCCAGCTCACCACTCGCTGGGAGCCGCACAGATACGCAGTATTTT. Translating gives CASSPLAGSRTDTQYF. Based on the CDR3 plus reference TRBV18 and TRBJ2-3, the full variable domain is NAGVMQNPRHLVRRRGQEARLRCSPMKGHSHVYWYRQLPEEGLKFMVYLQKENIIDESGMPKERFSAEFPKEGPSILRIQQVVRGDSAAYFCASSPLAGSRTDTQYFGPGTRLTVL.

This sequence joins TRBV5-1 and TRBJ2-7, with D possibly matching TRBD1 (6 bases). Germline V lookup: CDR1 SGHRS, CDR2 YFSETQ. V was pared by 0 bases and J by 0 bases, with 10 bases between. The CDR3 is made up of 15 amino acids. The CDR3 sequence is CASSLAHRASYEQYF. The CDR3 nucleotides are TGCGCCAGCAGCTTGGCCCACAGGGCCTCCTACGAGCAGTACTTC. The full variable domain, rest sourced from reference TRBV5-1 and TRBJ2-7, is KAGVTQTPRYLIKTRGQQVTLSCSPISGHRSVSWYQQTPGQGLQFLFEYFSETQRNKGNFPGRFSGRQFSNSRSEMNVSTLELGDSALYLCASSLAHRASYEQYFGPGTRLTVT.